The 18 T cell receptor beta chains in this list originate from one sample, sequenced in a study of T cells in Graves' hyperthyroidism and ophthalmopathy (dated by TCRdb to about 2019). Libraries were constructed by multiplex PCR. The instrument given in TCRdb is Illumina HiSeq 2000. Amplification of TCR beta CDR3 regions was carried out from RNA transcripts. For the first round of RT-PCR on the TCR CDR3, the HTBI primer set was used together with the Qiagen OneStep RT-PCR kit. The public reads were quality trimmed at Q25 with fastp and then assembled into clones with MiXCR by TCRdb, keeping productive beta chains. CDR3 protein sequences are deduplicated, and each keeps its most common genes and DNA. For this sample the table gives around 340,000 distinct CDR3 sequences, of which 17% were detected only once. Of the sample, approximately 30% is held by the ten largest clones. Source material: blood. The receptors were gathered from a woman in her thirties with Graves' hyperthyroidism that later progressed to Graves' ophthalmopathy.

In its sample, this clonotype was seen many times. This chain links TRBV7-8 with TRBJ2-3; 9 bases are shared with TRBD1. CDR3 size: 15 residues. The germline CDR1 and CDR2 sequences are SGHVS and FQNEAQ. The J segment lost 5 bases and the V segment lost 4 bases, leaving 7 bases of the junction unmatched. CDR3 sequence: CASSSSGQGGDTQYF. The CDR3, as DNA: TGTGCCAGCAGCTCCTCGGGACAGGGAGGAGATACGCAGTATTTT.

The V and J genes are TRBV6-1 and TRBJ2-1; 7 bases are shared with TRBD2. Germline lookup yields CDR1 MNHNS and CDR2 SASEGT. The J segment lost 8 bases and the V segment lost 6 bases, leaving 10 bases of the junction unmatched. This CDR3 region has 14 residues. In DNA, the CDR3 is TGTGCCAGCAGCCGGACTAGTCCTATCTATGAGCAGTTCTTC. Its translation is CASSRTSPIYEQFF.

Turning to this clonotype: One end of the junction fails to match germline, which may point to a read error. This rearrangement joins TRBV12-3 or TRBV12-4 to TRBJ2-7, with D possibly being TRBD1 (5 bases). The CDR3 runs 15 residues. CDR3 region: CASSPPGHLVYGQYF. The CDR3 nucleotides are TGTGCCAGCAGCCCGCCAGGGCATTTGGTATACGGGCAGTACTTC.

The chain has TRBV7-9 and TRBJ2-1; the match to TRBD1 covers 8 bases. Looked up from germline, CDR1 is SEHNR and CDR2 is FQNEAQ (reference sequence). CDR3 length equals 15 residues. The trim removed 1 base at V and 7 bases at J, leaving 6 bases unmatched. CDR3 sequence: CASSLVGRGLNEQFF. The CDR3, as DNA: TGTGCCAGCAGCTTAGTCGGCAGGGGGCTAAATGAGCAGTTCTTC.

This clonotype was counted at least ten times. The chain carries TRBV5-1 and TRBJ1-5, with D unclear. The ends were cut back, 0 bases at V and 3 bases at J, with 7 bases in the middle. CDR3 length equals 14 residues. CDR1 is SGHRS, CDR2 YFSETQ, per germline. In nucleotides, the CDR3 is TGCGCCAGCAGCTTGGATCCGGACAATCAGCCCCAGCATTTT. This sequence encodes CASSLDPDNQPQHF. The full variable domain, its missing parts supplied by reference TRBV5-1 and TRBJ1-5, is KAGVTQTPRYLIKTRGQQVTLSCSPISGHRSVSWYQQTPGQGLQFLFEYFSETQRNKGNFPGRFSGRQFSNSRSEMNVSTLELGDSALYLCASSLDPDNQPQHFGDGTRLSIL.

This clonotype was seen more than once but under ten times. V gene TRBV3-1 combines with J gene TRBJ1-2, with D unclear. The CDR3 contains 14 residues. Germline assignment: CDR1 LGHDT and CDR2 YNNKEL (reference sequence). Trimming shortened V by 3 bases and J by 6 bases, and 14 bases separated the two germline ends. The DNA for the CDR3 is TGTGCCAGCAGCCATTATGCACCGGAGGATGGCTACACCTTC. Translated: CASSHYAPEDGYTF.

This clonotype was seen more than once but under ten times. This chain uses TRBV6-1 with TRBJ1-3, with no clear D. This CDR3 spans 15 amino acids. V gave up 3 bases and J gave up 0 bases, with 9 bases separating them. Germline V lookup: CDR1 MNHNS, CDR2 SASEGT. CDR3 nucleotide sequence: TGTGCCAGCAGTGATGATTGGGACTCTGGAAACACCATATATTTT. Translating gives CASSDDWDSGNTIYF.

This clonotype has a count of ten or more. The chain employs TRBV10-3 and TRBJ2-3; 8 nucleotides match TRBD2. V was pared by 10 bases and J by 0 bases, with 6 bases of the junction left unmatched. Germline V gene lookup returns CDR1 ENHRY and CDR2 SYGVKD. This CDR3 is 14 amino acids long. In DNA, the CDR3 is TGTGCCACCCGACTAGCGTCTAGCACAGATACGCAGTATTTT. Protein sequence: CATRLASSTDTQYF.

V and J are TRBV19 and TRBJ2-6, with 8 positions matching TRBD2. Germline CDR1 and CDR2: LNHDA and SQIVND (reference sequence). CDR3 size: 19 residues. V shed 0 bases and J 0 bases; nucleotides not matched to a gene: 7. The CDR3 loop reads CASSIDYTSGISGANVLTF. The DNA of the CDR3 is TGTGCCAGTAGTATAGATTACACTAGCGGTATCTCTGGGGCCAACGTCCTGACTTTC.

This clonotype was recorded many times. This sequence joins TRBV12-3 or TRBV12-4 and TRBJ1-3; D unclear. The CDR3 covers 12 residues. Between the trimmed V and J ends, which lost 8 bases and 4 bases, there was a span of 9 bases. DNA for the CDR3: TGTGCCAGCGGTCAAAACGGAAACACCATATATTTT. It codes for CASGQNGNTIYF.

This clonotype occurred many times. V gene TRBV20-1 combines with J gene TRBJ2-5; TRBD2 matches 8 bases. CDR1 DFQATT and CDR2 SNEGSKA come from the germline V gene (reference sequence). CDR3 length: 13 amino acids. J was trimmed by 2 bases and V by 6 bases; bases with no gene match: 5. The CDR3, as DNA: TGCAGTGCCACTAGCGGAACACAAGAGACCCAGTACTTC. It specifies CSATSGTQETQYF.

Many counts were recorded for this clonotype. The chain uses TRBV18 and TRBJ1-5, with D perhaps matching TRBD1 (5 bases). Per the germline V gene, CDR1 is KGHSH and CDR2 is LQKENI. V was shortened by 2 bases and J by 3 bases, with 23 bases between the two germline ends. This CDR3 is built from 19 residues. CDR3 DNA sequence: TGTGCCAGCTCACCATCAATAGGTCCGGACACAGCGGTCAATCAGCCCCAGCATTTT. It encodes CASSPSIGPDTAVNQPQHF.

V gene TRBV6-5 combines with J gene TRBJ2-1, with TRBD2 matching over 7 bases. V gave up 0 bases and J gave up 5 bases; unmatched junction bases: 4. Per the germline V gene, CDR1 is MNHEY and CDR2 is SVGAGI. CDR3 length: 15 residues. Written as DNA, the CDR3 is TGTGCCAGCAGTTACTCGGGGAGGGTAGACAATGAGCAGTTCTTC. Protein product: CASSYSGRVDNEQFF.

This clonotype has only a few counts. V is TRBV4-1 and J is TRBJ2-2, with 8 bases that match TRBD1. With V trimmed by 4 bases and J by 2 bases, 6 bases remained unmatched. This CDR3 contains 16 residues. CDR1 is MGHRA and CDR2 is YSYEKL in the germline V gene. Written as DNA, the CDR3 is TGCGCCAGCAGCCGCCCGGGACAGGCTAACACCGGGGAGCTGTTTTTT. As protein: CASSRPGQANTGELFF.

Notes on this clonotype: This may be a read error: a much more frequent sequence differs by one nucleotide. This rearrangement joins TRBV29-1 to TRBJ1-1; D is possibly TRBD1 (6 bases). CDR1 is SQVTM, CDR2 ANQGSEA, per germline. The CDR3 loop spans 16 amino acids. V was trimmed by 0 bases and J by 1 base, leaving 15 bases between them. The CDR3 nucleotides read TGCAGCGTTGAAGATCGCGGGGCAGGGGCGAACACTGAAGCTTTCTTT. Translating gives CSVEDRGAGANTEAFF.

This clonotype was seen many times. This chain links TRBV7-8 with TRBJ1-2; D remains ambiguous. CDR1 SGHVS and CDR2 FQNEAQ come from the germline V gene. Trimming took 1 base from V and 4 from J, leaving 7 bases between them. The CDR3 consists of 13 residues. The CDR3: CASSLDSGYGYTF. The CDR3 region has the DNA TGTGCCAGCAGCTTAGATAGCGGCTATGGCTACACCTTC. Together with reference TRBV7-8 and TRBJ1-2, the CDR3 gives the full variable domain: GAGVSQSPRYKVAKRGQDVALRCDPISGHVSLFWYQQALGQGPEFLTYFQNEAQLDKSGLPSDRFFAERPEGSVSTLKIQRTQQEDSAVYLCASSLDSGYGYTFGSGTRLTVV.

Ten or more counts support this clonotype. The chain links TRBV6-1 to TRBJ2-3; TRBD2 is a possible D gene (6 bases). Germline V lookup: CDR1 MNHNS, CDR2 SASEGT. Deletions cut 7 bases from V and 0 bases from J, with 14 bases between. This CDR3 is built from 15 residues. CDR3 loop: CASTPRLASTDTQYF. The CDR3 nucleotides are TGTGCCAGCACCCCGCGGCTAGCGAGCACAGATACGCAGTATTTT.

Ten or more counts support this clonotype. J is TRBJ2-3 and V is TRBV5-1, with D perhaps given as TRBD1 or TRBD2 (5 bases each). The CDR3 is made up of 13 amino acids. The germline V gene encodes CDR1 SGHRS and CDR2 YFSETQ. V was clipped by 4 bases and J by 6 bases, with 12 bases between them. The chain's CDR3 is CASSDPGTDTQYF. The CDR3 bases are TGCGCCAGCAGCGACCCTGGGACGGATACGCAGTATTTT.